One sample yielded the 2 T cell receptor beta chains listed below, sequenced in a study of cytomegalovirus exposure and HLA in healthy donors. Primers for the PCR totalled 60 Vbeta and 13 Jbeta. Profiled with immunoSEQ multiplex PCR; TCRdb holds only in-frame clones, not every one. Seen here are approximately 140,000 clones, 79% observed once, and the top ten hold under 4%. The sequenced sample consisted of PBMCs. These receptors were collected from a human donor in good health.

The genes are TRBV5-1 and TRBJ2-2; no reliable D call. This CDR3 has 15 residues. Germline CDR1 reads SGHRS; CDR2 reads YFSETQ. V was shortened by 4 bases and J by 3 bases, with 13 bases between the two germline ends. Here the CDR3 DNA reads TGCGCCAGCAGCCAAGTCGCTCTATACACCGGGGAGCTGTTTTTT. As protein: CASSQVALYTGELFF.

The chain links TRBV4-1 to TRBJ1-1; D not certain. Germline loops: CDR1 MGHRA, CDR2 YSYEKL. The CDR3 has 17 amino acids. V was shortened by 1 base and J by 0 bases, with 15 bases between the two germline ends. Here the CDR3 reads CASSQGSRGILNTEAFF. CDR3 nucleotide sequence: TGCGCCAGCAGCCAAGGGTCTCGGGGAATTTTGAACACTGAAGCTTTCTTT.